A selection of T cell receptor beta chains follows, all from one sample in a study of T cells in Graves' hyperthyroidism and ophthalmopathy. TCRdb re-called the multiplex PCR reads with MiXCR, one entry per CDR3 protein. The table has around 560,000 distinct CDR3 sequences, about a sixth seen once. The sequenced material came from blood. The receptor set was obtained from a woman aged 18-29 years with Graves' hyperthyroidism. CDR3s include the opening cysteine and the closing phenylalanine or tryptophan. D genes are given only for firm matches. The size field is filled for only some rows; it gives once, few, many or a size class.

j_gene | v_gene | abundance | d_gene | CDR3aa | CDR3nt
TRBJ1-5 | TRBV20-1 | few | . | CSAVPLPRPRGSPQHF | TGCAGTGCTGTCCCCCTTCCCAGGCCGAGAGGAAGCCCCCAGCATTTT
TRBJ1-2 | TRBV3-1 | . | TRBD1 | CASSPNAILNRDSYTYGYTF | TGTGCCAGCAGCCCTAACGCTATCCTTAACCGGGACAGCTATACTTATGGCTACACCTTC
TRBJ2-3 | TRBV7-2 | many | . | CASSFKNWASEGAADTQYF | TGTGCCAGCAGCTTCAAGAATTGGGCTAGCGAGGGGGCCGCAGATACGCAGTATTTT
TRBJ1-3 | TRBV14 | . | TRBD1 | CASSQDSWQGVSGNTIYF | TGTGCCAGCAGCCAAGATAGTTGGCAGGGGGTTTCTGGAAACACCATATATTTT
TRBJ2-1 | TRBV20-1 | few | TRBD2 | CSAFSSGGEYEQFF | TGCAGTGCCTTTTCTAGCGGGGGGGAATATGAGCAGTTCTTC
TRBJ2-7 | TRBV28 | . | TRBD1 | CASSPPDRDLYEQYF | TGTGCCAGCAGTCCACCGGACAGGGACCTTTACGAGCAGTACTTC
TRBJ1-1 | TRBV4-3 | once | TRBD1 | CASSPSGQGRNTEAFF | TGCGCCAGCAGCCCGTCGGGACAGGGACGGAACACTGAAGCTTTCTTT
TRBJ2-5 | TRBV20-1 | many | . | CSARRSEVETQYF | TGCAGTGCTAGAAGATCAGAGGTTGAGACCCAGTACTTC
TRBJ2-1 | TRBV5-1 | many | . | CASSLEGIKMNEQFF | TGCGCCAGCAGCTTGGAAGGGATTAAGATGAATGAGCAGTTCTTC
TRBJ1-1 | TRBV5-6 | many | . | CASSLFRGRETEAFF | TGTGCCAGCAGCTTGTTCCGGGGACGAGAAACTGAAGCTTTCTTT
TRBJ2-1 | TRBV2 | many | . | CASSRLSSYNEQFF | TGTGCCAGCAGTAGGCTGAGCTCCTACAATGAGCAGTTCTTC
TRBJ2-7 | TRBV5-1 | many | TRBD2 | CASRWETSNYEQYF | TGCGCCAGCAGGTGGGAGACTAGCAACTACGAGCAGTACTTC
TRBJ2-7 | TRBV2 | many | . | CASSGLWVEQYF | TGTGCCAGCAGTGGGTTATGGGTCGAGCAGTACTTC
TRBJ2-5 | TRBV20-1 | few | . | CSASKTIQYQEAQYF | TGCAGTGCTAGCAAGACCATTCAGTACCAAGAGGCCCAGTACTTC
TRBJ2-7 | TRBV4-2 | . | TRBD2 | CASSQKREGYEQYF | TGTGCCAGCAGCCAGAAGCGGGAGGGATACGAGCAGTACTTC
TRBJ1-2 | TRBV28 | . | . | CASRGVKGYGYTF | TGTGCCAGCAGGGGGGTAAAGGGATACGGCTACACCTTC
TRBJ2-7 | TRBV7-8 | . | TRBD2 | CASSLAVLAGTIYEQYF | TGTGCCAGCAGCTTAGCGGTCTTAGCGGGGACTATCTACGAGCAGTACTTC
TRBJ1-2 | TRBV20-1 | . | TRBD1 | CSAREIVGQGSWNYGYTF | TGCAGTGCTAGAGAGATAGTGGGACAGGGATCATGGAACTATGGCTACACCTTC
TRBJ2-7 | TRBV6-1 | . | . | CASMALYEQYF | TGTGCCAGCATGGCCCTCTACGAGCAGTACTTC
TRBJ2-2 | TRBV12-3/TRBV12-4 | . | . | CASGWTTGELFF | TGTGCCAGCGGCTGGACAACCGGGGAGCTGTTTTTT
TRBJ2-7 | TRBV6-2/TRBV6-3 | . | . | CASSPGLNEQYF | TGTGCCAGCAGCCCGGGTCTGAACGAGCAGTACTTC
TRBJ1-3 | TRBV27 | few | . | CATPGTHDSGNTIYF | TGTGCCACCCCCGGGACCCACGACTCTGGAAACACCATATATTTT
TRBJ1-2 | TRBV20-1 | few | TRBD1 | CSARGGDRVYGYTF | TGCAGTGCTAGAGGGGGGGACAGGGTTTATGGCTACACCTTC
TRBJ2-1 | TRBV27 | few | TRBD2 | CASSLETSGSSYNEQFF | TGTGCCAGCAGTTTAGAGACTAGCGGGAGCTCCTACAATGAGCAGTTCTTC
TRBJ2-5 | TRBV2 | many | . | CASREAELQETQYF | TGTGCCAGCAGGGAGGCAGAACTTCAAGAGACCCAGTACTTC
TRBJ1-4 | TRBV3-1 | . | TRBD1 | CASSATGVPEKLFF | TGTGCCAGCAGCGCAACAGGGGTACCTGAAAAACTGTTTTTT
TRBJ1-1 | TRBV9 | few | . | CASGGQMNTEAFF | TGTGCCAGCGGGGGGCAAATGAACACTGAAGCTTTCTTT
TRBJ2-7 | TRBV6-2/TRBV6-3 | many | . | CASSLEGASYEQYF | TGTGCCAGCAGTTTGGAGGGGGCGTCCTACGAGCAGTACTTC
TRBJ2-5 | TRBV20-1 | few | . | CSAFKAAGQETQYF | TGCAGTGCTTTCAAAGCGGCGGGCCAAGAGACCCAGTACTTC
TRBJ1-1 | TRBV20-1 | many | TRBD1 | CSAGQGFLMNTEAFF | TGCAGTGCGGGACAGGGGTTTCTGATGAACACTGAAGCTTTCTTT
TRBJ1-5 | TRBV2 | many | TRBD1 | CASRDRGGQPQHF | TGTGCCAGCAGGGACAGGGGGGGACAGCCCCAGCATTTT
TRBJ2-7 | TRBV20-1 | many | . | CSARVGVGGLEQYF | TGCAGTGCTAGAGTCGGGGTTGGGGGCCTCGAGCAGTACTTC
TRBJ1-6 | TRBV20-1 | . | . | CSTQYGRTHHF | TGCAGTACCCAGTACGGGCGAACCCACCACTTT
TRBJ2-2 | TRBV6-2/TRBV6-3 | . | . | CASSPHPAGTTGELFF | TGTGCCAGCAGCCCACACCCGGCCGGGACCACCGGGGAGCTGTTTTTT
TRBJ2-7 | TRBV7-2 | many | . | CASSFDPSSYEQYF | TGTGCCAGCAGCTTCGACCCAAGCTCCTACGAGCAGTACTTC
TRBJ1-6 | TRBV28 | many | TRBD1 | CASSFYGQGGSFSPLHF | TGTGCCAGCAGTTTCTATGGACAGGGAGGTAGTTTTTCACCCCTCCACTTT
TRBJ1-5 | TRBV6-6 | few | . | CASSYSPGRFSNQPQHF | TGTGCCAGCAGTTACTCCCCCGGGCGGTTTAGCAATCAGCCCCAGCATTTT
TRBJ2-1 | TRBV7-9 | few | TRBD2 | CASSLASGRGYGQFF | TGTGCCAGCAGCCTTGCTAGCGGGAGAGGCTATGGGCAGTTCTTC
TRBJ2-3 | TRBV27 | many | TRBD1 | CASSVRDRSTDTQYF | TGTGCCAGCAGCGTCCGGGACAGGAGCACAGATACGCAGTATTTT
TRBJ2-1 | TRBV13 | . | . | CASSPPNSWHEQFF | TGTGCCAGCAGCCCACCTAATTCTTGGCATGAGCAGTTCTTC
TRBJ2-7 | TRBV24-1 | . | . | CATSDSRDGAYEQYF | TGTGCCACCAGTGATTCTCGGGACGGAGCCTACGAGCAGTACTTC
TRBJ2-2 | TRBV5-1 | many | . | CASSPVEAVPALFF | TGCGCCAGCAGCCCCGTGGAGGCAGTTCCGGCGCTGTTTTTT
TRBJ1-3 | TRBV9 | . | . | CASSAGGGFGGNTIYF | TGTGCCAGCAGCGCTGGGGGGGGATTCGGTGGAAACACCATATATTTT
TRBJ2-1 | TRBV19 | many | . | CASSTQLGLSSYNEQFF | TGTGCCAGTAGTACCCAACTGGGTCTAAGCTCCTACAATGAGCAGTTCTTC
TRBJ2-3 | TRBV18 | few | TRBD2 | CASSPLAGSGNTQYF | TGTGCCAGCTCACCCCTAGCGGGGTCCGGGAATACGCAGTATTTT